Reported below is one TCR beta chain. No antigen is known for it. This entry belongs to a study of pediatric ulcerative colitis. Study at large: Fewer than ten patients showed pancolitis and two showed left-sided colitis.

This CDR3 spans 13 amino acids. CDR1 is SGHRS, CDR2 YFSETQ, per germline. Trimming removed 7 bases from V and 0 bases from J, with 10 bases in between. General study results and limits: Blood-rectal clonal overlap within each person was significantly higher in ulcerative colitis patients than controls. Two rectal CDR3 clonotypes occurred in all ulcerative colitis patients. This repertoire reflects total lymphocytes rather than subpopulations like regulatory T cells.

The protocol was immunoSEQ multiplex PCR, while the TCRdb copy is restricted to in-frame clones and leaves out a portion. The sample includes approximately 32,000 clones, approximately 78% of them seen just once. The sample was blood. The chain is built from TRBV5-1 and TRBJ2-5, with D unclear. This clonotype originated in a boy aged 5-17 years with severe ulcerative colitis. CDR3 nucleotides: TGCGCCAGCGGGATGGGGTACCAAGAGACCCAGTACTTC. Amino acid sequence: CASGMGYQETQYF.